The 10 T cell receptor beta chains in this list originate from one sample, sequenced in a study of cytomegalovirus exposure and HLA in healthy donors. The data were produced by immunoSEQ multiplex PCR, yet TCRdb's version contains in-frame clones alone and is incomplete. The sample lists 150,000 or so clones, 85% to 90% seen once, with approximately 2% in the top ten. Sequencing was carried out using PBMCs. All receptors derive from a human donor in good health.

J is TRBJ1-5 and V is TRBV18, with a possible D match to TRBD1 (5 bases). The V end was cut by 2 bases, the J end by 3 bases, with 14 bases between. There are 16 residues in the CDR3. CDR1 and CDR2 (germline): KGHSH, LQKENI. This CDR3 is CASSPRGREINQPQHF. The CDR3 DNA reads TGTGCCAGCTCACCAAGGGGTAGGGAAATCAATCAGCCCCAGCATTTT.

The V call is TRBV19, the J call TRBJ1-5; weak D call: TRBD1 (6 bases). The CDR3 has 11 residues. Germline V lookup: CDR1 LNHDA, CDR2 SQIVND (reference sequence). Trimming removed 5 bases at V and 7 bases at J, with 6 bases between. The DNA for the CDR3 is TGTGCCAGTAGTGACAGGCAGCCCCAGCATTTT. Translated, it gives CASSDRQPQHF.

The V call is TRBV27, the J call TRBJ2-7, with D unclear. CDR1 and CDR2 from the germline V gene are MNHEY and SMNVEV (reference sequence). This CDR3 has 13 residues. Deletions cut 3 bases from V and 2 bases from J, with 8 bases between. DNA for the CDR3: TGTGCCAGCAGTTTGGGCAGAACCTACGAGCAGTACTTC. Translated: CASSLGRTYEQYF.

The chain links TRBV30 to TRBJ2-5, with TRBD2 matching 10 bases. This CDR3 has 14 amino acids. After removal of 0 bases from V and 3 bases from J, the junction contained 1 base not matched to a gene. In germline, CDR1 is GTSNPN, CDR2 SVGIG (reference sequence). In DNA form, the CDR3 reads TGTGCCTGGAGTGTTACTAGCGGGAAAGAGACCCAGTACTTC. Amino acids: CAWSVTSGKETQYF.

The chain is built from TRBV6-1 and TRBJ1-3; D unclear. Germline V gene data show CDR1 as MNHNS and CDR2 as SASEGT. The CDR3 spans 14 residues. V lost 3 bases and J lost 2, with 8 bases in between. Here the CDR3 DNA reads TGTGCCAGCAGTGAGCCCGAGGCTGGAAACACCATATATTTT. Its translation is CASSEPEAGNTIYF.

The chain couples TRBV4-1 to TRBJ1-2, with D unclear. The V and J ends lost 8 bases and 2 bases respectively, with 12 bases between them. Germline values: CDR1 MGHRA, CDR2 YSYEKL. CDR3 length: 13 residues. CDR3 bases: TGCGCCAGCGTCGGTCCGGGGAACTATGGCTACACCTTC. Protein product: CASVGPGNYGYTF.

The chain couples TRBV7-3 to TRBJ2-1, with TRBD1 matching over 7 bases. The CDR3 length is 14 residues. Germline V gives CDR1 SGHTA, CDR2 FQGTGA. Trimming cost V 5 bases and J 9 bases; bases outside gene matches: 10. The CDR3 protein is CASSGYRGRGEQFF. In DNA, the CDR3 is TGTGCCAGCAGCGGTTACAGGGGCAGGGGTGAGCAGTTCTTC.

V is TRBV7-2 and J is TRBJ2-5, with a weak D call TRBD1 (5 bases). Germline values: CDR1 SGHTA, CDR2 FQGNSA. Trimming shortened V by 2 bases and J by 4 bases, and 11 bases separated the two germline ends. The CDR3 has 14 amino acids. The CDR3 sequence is CASSLFGQGETQYF. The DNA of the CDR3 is TGTGCCAGCAGCTTATTTGGGCAGGGAGAGACCCAGTACTTC.

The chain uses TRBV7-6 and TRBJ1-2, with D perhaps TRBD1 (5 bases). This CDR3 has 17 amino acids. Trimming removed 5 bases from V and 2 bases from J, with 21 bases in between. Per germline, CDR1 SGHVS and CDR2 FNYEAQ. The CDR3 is CASSQNTFTGANYGYTF. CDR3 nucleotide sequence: TGTGCCAGCAGCCAGAACACCTTCACAGGTGCAAACTATGGCTACACCTTC. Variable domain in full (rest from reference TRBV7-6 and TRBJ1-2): GAGVSQSPRYKVTKRGQDVALRCDPISGHVSLYWYRQALGQGPEFLTYFNYEAQQDKSGLPNDRFSAERPEGSISTLTIQRTEQRDSAMYRCASSQNTFTGANYGYTFGSGTRLTVV.

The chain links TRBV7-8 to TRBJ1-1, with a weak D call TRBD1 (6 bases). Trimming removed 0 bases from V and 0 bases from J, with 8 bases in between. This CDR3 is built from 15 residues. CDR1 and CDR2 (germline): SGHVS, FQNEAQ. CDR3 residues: CASSLARGLNTEAFF. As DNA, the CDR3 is TGTGCCAGCAGCTTAGCGCGGGGGCTGAACACTGAAGCTTTCTTT.